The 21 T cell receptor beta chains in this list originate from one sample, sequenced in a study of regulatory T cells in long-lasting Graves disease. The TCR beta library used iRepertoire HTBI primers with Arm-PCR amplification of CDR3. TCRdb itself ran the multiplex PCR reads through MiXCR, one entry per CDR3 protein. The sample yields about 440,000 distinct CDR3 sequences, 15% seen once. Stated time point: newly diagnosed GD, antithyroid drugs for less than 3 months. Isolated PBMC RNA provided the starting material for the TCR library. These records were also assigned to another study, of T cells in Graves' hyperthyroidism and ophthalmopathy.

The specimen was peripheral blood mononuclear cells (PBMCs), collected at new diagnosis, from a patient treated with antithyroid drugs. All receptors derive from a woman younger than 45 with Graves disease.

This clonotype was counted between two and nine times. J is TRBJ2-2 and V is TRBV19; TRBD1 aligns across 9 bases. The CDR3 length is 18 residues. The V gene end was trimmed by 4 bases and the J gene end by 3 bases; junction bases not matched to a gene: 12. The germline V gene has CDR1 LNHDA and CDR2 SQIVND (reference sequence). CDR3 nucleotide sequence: TGTGCCAGTAGTAAGGGGACAGGGAAAGAGGGTTACACCGGGGAGCTGTTTTTT. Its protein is CASSKGTGKEGYTGELFF.

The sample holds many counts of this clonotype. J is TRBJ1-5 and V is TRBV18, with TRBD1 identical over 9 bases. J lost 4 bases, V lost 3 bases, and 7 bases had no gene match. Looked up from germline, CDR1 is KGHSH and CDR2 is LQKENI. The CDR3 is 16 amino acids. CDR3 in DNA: TGTGCCAGCTCACCGACCGGGACAGGGATAAATCAGCCCCAGCATTTT. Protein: CASSPTGTGINQPQHF.

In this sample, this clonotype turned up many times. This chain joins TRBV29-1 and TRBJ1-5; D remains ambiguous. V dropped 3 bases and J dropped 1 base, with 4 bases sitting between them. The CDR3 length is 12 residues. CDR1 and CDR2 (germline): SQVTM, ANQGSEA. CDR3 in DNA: TGCAGCGTTGAGGACAGCAATCAGCCCCAGCATTTT. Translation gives CSVEDSNQPQHF. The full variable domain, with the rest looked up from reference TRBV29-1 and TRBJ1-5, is SAVISQKPSRDICQRGTSLTIQCQVDSQVTMMFWYRQQPGQSLTLIATANQGSEATYESGFVIDKFPISRPNLTFSTLTVSNMSPEDSSIYLCSVEDSNQPQHFGDGTRLSIL.

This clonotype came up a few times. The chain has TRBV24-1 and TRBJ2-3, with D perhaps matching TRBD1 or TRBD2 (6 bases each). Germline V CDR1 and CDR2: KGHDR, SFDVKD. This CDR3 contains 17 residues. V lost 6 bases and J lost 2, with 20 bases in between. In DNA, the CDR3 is TGTGCCACCAGTAAGGGGGGAGCGACCATATTCACAGATACGCAGTATTTT. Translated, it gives CATSKGGATIFTDTQYF.

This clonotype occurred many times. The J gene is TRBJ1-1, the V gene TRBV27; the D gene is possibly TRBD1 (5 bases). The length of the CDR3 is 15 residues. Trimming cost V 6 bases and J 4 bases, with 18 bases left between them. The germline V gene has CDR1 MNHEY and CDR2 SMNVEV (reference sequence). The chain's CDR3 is CASRPPTPRGTEAFF. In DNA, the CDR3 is TGTGCCAGCAGGCCCCCGACCCCGAGGGGCACTGAAGCTTTCTTT.

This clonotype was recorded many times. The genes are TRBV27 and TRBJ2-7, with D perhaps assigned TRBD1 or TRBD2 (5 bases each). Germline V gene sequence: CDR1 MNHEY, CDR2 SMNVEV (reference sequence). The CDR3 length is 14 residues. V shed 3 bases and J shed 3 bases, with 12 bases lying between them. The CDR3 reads CASSFGGLSYEQYF. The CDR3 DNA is TGTGCCAGCAGTTTTGGGGGTTTAAGCTACGAGCAGTACTTC.

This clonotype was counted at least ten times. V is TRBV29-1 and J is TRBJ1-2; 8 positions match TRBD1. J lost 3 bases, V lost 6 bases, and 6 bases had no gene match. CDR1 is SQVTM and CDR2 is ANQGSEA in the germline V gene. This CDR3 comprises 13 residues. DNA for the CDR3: TGCAGCGTAATGACAGGGGAGGACTATGGCTACACCTTC. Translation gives CSVMTGEDYGYTF.

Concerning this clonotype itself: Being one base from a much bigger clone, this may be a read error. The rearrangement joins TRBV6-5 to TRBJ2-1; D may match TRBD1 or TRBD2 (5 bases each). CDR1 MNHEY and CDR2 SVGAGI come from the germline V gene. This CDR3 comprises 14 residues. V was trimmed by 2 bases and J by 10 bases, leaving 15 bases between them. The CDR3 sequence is CASSYGGTSYEQFF. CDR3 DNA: TGTGCCAGCAGTTACGGGGGAACTTCCTACGAGCAGTTCTTC.

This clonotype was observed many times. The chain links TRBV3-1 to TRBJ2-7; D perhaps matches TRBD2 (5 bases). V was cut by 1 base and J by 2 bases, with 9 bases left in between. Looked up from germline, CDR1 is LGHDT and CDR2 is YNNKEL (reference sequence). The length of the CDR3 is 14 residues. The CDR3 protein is CASSQAATTYEQYF. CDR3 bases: TGTGCCAGCAGCCAAGCAGCGACTACCTACGAGCAGTACTTC.

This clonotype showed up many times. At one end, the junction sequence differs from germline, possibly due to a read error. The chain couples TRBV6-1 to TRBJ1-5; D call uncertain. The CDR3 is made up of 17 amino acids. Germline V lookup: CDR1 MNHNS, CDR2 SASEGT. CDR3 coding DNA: TGTGCCAACAGTGCCCCGTCGTCGGCCTGGAGCAATCAGCCCCAGCATTTT. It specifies CANSAPSSAWSNQPQHF.

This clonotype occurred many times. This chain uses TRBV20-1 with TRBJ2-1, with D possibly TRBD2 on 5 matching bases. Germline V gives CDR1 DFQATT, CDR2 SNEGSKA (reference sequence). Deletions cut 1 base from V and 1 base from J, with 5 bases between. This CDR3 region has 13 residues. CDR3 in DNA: TGCAGTGCTAGAGCGGGGTCCTACAATGAGCAGTTCTTC. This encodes CSARAGSYNEQFF.

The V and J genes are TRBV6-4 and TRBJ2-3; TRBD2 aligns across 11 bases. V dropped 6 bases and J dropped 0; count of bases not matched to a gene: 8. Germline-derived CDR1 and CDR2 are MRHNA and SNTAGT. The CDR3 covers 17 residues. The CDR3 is CASSHASGRKSTDTQYF. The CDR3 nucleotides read TGTGCCAGCAGCCACGCTAGCGGGAGGAAAAGCACAGATACGCAGTATTTT.

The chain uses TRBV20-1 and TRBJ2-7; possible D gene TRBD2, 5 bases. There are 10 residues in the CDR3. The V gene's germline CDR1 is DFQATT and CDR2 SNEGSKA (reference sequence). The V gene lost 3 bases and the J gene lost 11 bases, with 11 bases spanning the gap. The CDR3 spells CSAREEVEYF. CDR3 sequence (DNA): TGCAGTGCTAGGGAGGAGGTGGAGTACTTC.

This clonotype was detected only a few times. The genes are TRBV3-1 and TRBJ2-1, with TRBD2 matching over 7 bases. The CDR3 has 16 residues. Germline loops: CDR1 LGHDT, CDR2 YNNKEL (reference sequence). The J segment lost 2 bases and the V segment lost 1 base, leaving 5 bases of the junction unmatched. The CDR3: CASSQGAGAPYNEQFF. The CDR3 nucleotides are TGTGCCAGCAGCCAAGGGGCGGGAGCCCCCTACAATGAGCAGTTCTTC.

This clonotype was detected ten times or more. CDR3 sequence: CASSITVADTQYF. CDR3 DNA sequence: TGTGCCAGTAGTATCACGGTGGCAGATACGCAGTATTTT. The chain couples TRBV19 to TRBJ2-3; no firm D call. The CDR3 is made up of 13 amino acids. CDR1 LNHDA and CDR2 SQIVND come from the germline V gene (reference sequence). Trimming took 3 bases from V and 4 from J, leaving 8 bases between them.

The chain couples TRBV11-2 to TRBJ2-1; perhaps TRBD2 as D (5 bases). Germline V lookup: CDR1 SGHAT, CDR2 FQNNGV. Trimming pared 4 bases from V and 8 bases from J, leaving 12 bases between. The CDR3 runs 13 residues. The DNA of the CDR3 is TGTGCCAGCAGCTCGGGGAACAGACATGAGCAGTTCTTC. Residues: CASSSGNRHEQFF.

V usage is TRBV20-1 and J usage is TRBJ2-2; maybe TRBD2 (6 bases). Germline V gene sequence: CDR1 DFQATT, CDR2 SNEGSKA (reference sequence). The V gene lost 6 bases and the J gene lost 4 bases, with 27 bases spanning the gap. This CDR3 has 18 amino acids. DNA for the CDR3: TGCAGTGCCCACATACCCTTACTAGCTGGTTTACGCACCGGGGAGCTGTTTTTT. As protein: CSAHIPLLAGLRTGELFF.

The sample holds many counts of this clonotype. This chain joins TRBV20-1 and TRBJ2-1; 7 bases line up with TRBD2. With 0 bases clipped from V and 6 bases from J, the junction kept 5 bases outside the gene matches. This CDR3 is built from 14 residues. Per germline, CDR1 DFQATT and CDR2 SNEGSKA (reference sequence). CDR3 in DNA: TGCAGTGCTAGAGATCCGACTAGCTTCAATGAGCAGTTCTTC. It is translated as CSARDPTSFNEQFF.

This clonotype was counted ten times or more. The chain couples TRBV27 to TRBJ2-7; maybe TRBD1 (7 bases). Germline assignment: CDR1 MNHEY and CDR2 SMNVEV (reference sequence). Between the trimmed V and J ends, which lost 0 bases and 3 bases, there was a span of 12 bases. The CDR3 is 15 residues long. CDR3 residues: CASSLSSQGGYEQYF. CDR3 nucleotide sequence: TGTGCCAGCAGTTTATCTTCCCAGGGGGGCTACGAGCAGTACTTC.

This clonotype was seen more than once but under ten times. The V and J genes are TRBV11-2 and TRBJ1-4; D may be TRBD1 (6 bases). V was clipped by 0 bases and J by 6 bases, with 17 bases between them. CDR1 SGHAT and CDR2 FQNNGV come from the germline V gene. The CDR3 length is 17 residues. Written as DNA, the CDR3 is TGTGCCAGCAGCTTAGAGGGGGTGGAGTACAGGGATGAAAAACTGTTTTTT. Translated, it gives CASSLEGVEYRDEKLFF. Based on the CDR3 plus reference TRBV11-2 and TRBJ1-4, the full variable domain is EAGVAQSPRYKIIEKRQSVAFWCNPISGHATLYWYQQILGQGPKLLIQFQNNGVVDDSQLPKDRFSAERLKGVDSTLKIQPAKLEDSAVYLCASSLEGVEYRDEKLFFGSGTQLSVL.

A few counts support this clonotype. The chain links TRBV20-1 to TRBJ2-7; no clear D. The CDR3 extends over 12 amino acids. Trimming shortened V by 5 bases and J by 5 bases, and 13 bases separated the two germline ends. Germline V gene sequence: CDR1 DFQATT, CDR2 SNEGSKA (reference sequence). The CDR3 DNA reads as TGCAGTGCTCGGCCCAATCGGGACGAGCAGTACTTC. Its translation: CSARPNRDEQYF.